This record covers a single T cell receptor (beta chain). Its antigen is unknown. The input lacks base qualities; no much larger clone sits a single base away. Participants in the prospective study were enrolled through a virtual design, were aged roughly 18 to 100 years, and lived in approximately 25 United States geographic areas. In the prospective study, cohorts were assigned on the basis of participant-reported clinical history obtained from a screening survey and a study questionnaire. In the prospective study, whole blood, serum and a nasopharyngeal or oropharyngeal swab were collected from each participant by mobile phlebotomists. Over a roughly two-month period, participants in the prospective study had the option of providing additional blood draws and questionnaires. Blood samples from the prospective study were shipped frozen or at room temperature prior to DNA extraction. The data stem from a study of blood T cell repertoires in COVID-19 (dated by TCRdb to about 2020). For context, the study as a whole: Samples covering the acute and convalescent phases of COVID-19 were provided by collaborators in the United States, Italy and Spain. The material from the prospective study consisted of cDNA or gDNA derived from T cells, B-cell-depleted T cells, or PBMCs. Deeply sampled blood TCRbeta repertoires from subjects exposed to, actively infected with, or recovered from COVID-19 were included in the dataset. The repertoires were released in a freely available public database intended as a resource for research on the immune response to SARS-CoV-2. Samples came from the ongoing ImmuneRACE study (first 160 participants) plus 1,254 subjects from 6 global collaborators. Nearly every sample came with metadata listing a de-identified subject ID, COVID-19 status, age in years and sex. HLA class I and class II types, where available, came from metadata supplied by the sample provider rather than from assay-based typing. Paper-wide results and their limitations: The amount of clinical and demographic metadata varied by source and participant and was provided uncurated.

TCRbeta CDR3 regions were amplified from genomic DNA by means of the immunoSEQ Assay, a bias-controlled multiplex PCR. The study's own analysis went as follows. The number of nucleated cells in each sample was estimated by amplification of reference gene primers within the assay. Sequence reads were collapsed and filtered to measure the absolute abundance of every unique TCRbeta CDR3 rearrangement. For each sample, productive Simpson clonality was calculated as the square root of Simpson's diversity index across productive rearrangements. The table was pulled from immuneACCESS by TCRdb, which kept in-frame rearrangements only. Such tables lose some clones; where checked, under half of the loss comes from unresolved V genes, and the rest has no known cause. That table furnishes V, J and clone size, whereas the DNA furnished D and trimming. This sample gives approximately 250,000 clones in total; just under 90% of them show up just once. Roughly 4.3% of the sample goes to the ten largest clones.

Sequencing was done on a sample of PBMCs or T cells enriched from blood (not recorded which). This receptor was taken from a woman between 25 and 40 years old with acute COVID-19.

The CDR3 is CASRRATNTGELFF. The DNA sequence is as follows: TGTGCCAGCAGGCGGGCCACGAACACCGGGGAGCTGTTTTTT. The V gene is TRBV6-6 and the J gene is TRBJ2-2, with TRBD2 as a weak D call on 5 bases. Inclusive of the bounding cysteine and phenylalanine, the CDR3 is 14 residues long. The kept DNA is CDR3 alone, 42 bases in frame from the first base. Reading the germline V gene (reference sequence) gives CDR1 MNHNY and CDR2 SVGAGI. Deletion took 6 bases off V and 0 bases off J, with a span of 8 bases between the germline ends.